This note documents a single TCR beta chain sequence. After re-calling the 5' RACE reads, TCRdb lists one entry per CDR3 protein, DNA absent. The table for this sample gives approximately 460,000 distinct CDR3 sequences. The source of the sample is a study of T cells expressing NK-cell markers. Overall study context: From sorted CD3+CD56+NKG2C+, CD3+CD56+NKG2C- and CD3+CD56-NKG2C+ T cells came the TCR beta repertoires. Eight donors were sequenced, of whom seven were HCMV-seropositive, while the remaining one was HCMV-seronegative.

The V gene's germline CDR1 is SGHTA and CDR2 FQGTGA. The CDR3 totals 16 residues. The sequence came from a woman aged 18-69 years in good health. The V call is TRBV7-3, the J call TRBJ2-1; TCRdb proposes TRBD2, but this gene call is untestable without DNA. What was sequenced was blood T cells: a sorted CD56 or NKG2C T cell subset, CD4+ or CD8+ T cells, or bulk PBMC T cells (not recorded which). CDR3 region: CASSLLAGGSYNEQFF.